This record concerns one TCR beta chain sequence. This clonotype was detected ten times or more. It has no known antigen specificity. No qualities accompany the bases; no much larger clone lies one base away. Library construction relied on PCR. Sequencing was carried out with an Illumina HiSeq 4000. Bulk TCR libraries were made following a previously described method, with the TCR primers given in Table S5. The Qiagen AllPrep DNA/RNA kit was used to purify total RNA. Before analysis, reads from multiple sequencing runs of the same library were pooled. Turning to the authors' computational methods: Reads were retained only if their TCR constant sequence matched exactly, and those retained reads were trimmed to 150 nt and grouped according to their 12-nt molecular barcodes. Reads inside each barcode group were sub-clustered using a 15% Levenshtein threshold, and a quality-weighted consensus sequence was constructed for each RNA molecule. Non-functional sequences were removed, as were lower-count sequences one edit away from another. On the basis of fitting two negative binomial distributions, barcode sub-clusters with fewer than 20% of the maximum read count were discarded. Using fastp at Q25 and MiXCR, TCRdb reprocessed the public reads and kept productive beta chains. Here each entry gathers all rows of one CDR3 protein and keeps the most common genes and DNA. TCRdb assigned the V and J calls; the authors' analysis was not used. The sample table holds hundreds of thousands of distinct CDR3 sequences, of which 20% to 25% were seen once. The ten biggest clones cover approximately 0.8% of the sample.

For CDR1 and CDR2, the germline V gene lists MDHEN and SYDVKM. V is pruned by 5 bases and J by 4 bases, leaving 9 bases of the junction without a gene match. The CDR3 contains 16 residues, cysteine and phenylalanine counted. The DNA shown is the 48-base CDR3, in frame from base 1. Naive CD8 T cell libraries were made from roughly 20,000 to 1,000,000 sorted cells using 10%, 30% or 50% of purified RNA. Naive CD8 T cells were FACS-sorted as CD8+CD4-CCR7+CD45RA+ on a BD FACSAria II into RLT Plus buffer. Detection sensitivity was tested by spiking Jurkat RNA equal to roughly nine TCR copies' worth into samples containing roughly 19,000-1,000,000 naive CD8 T cells. CD8 T cells were enriched using RosetteSep CD8+ T Cell Enrichment Cocktail and Ficoll-Paque, and the enriched cells then underwent ACK red cell lysis. The entry originates in a study of molecular identifiers for immune sequencing clone quantification (dated by TCRdb to the late 2010s). About the study as a whole: In a replicate experiment, RNA from about 20,000 or 100,000 naive CD8 T cells was split into five aliquots, four of which were sequenced. The study was a methods study using CD8 T cells to benchmark molecular-identifier clustering-based TCR repertoire sequencing (MIDCIRS) and TCR RNA copy counting.

The study at large found these results: A single cell's worth of spiked-in Jurkat TCR RNA was reported detectable even among approximately 930,000 naive CD8 T cells. The naive libraries included spiked-in Jurkat TCR RNA (10 copies' worth), and this RNA is not part of the donor repertoire. In CMV-specific effector cells, clones with more than 20 RNA copies contained over 99% of molecules, whereas in naive cells such clones contained under 1% of molecules. Roughly 2.8 recovered TCR RNA copies per cell were obtained by modeling, versus around 10 by digital PCR, implying a capture efficiency of approximately 27%. When barcode sub-clustering was left out, chimeric consensus sequences inflated TCR diversity, with chimeras reaching as high as 47%. The sizes of highly expanded clones could end up underestimated when identical TCR molecules share a barcode.

This sequence originates from a human donor in good health. Some libraries in this study had Jurkat cell RNA spiked in. The chain is encoded by TRBV28 joined to TRBJ2-3, with TRBD2 matching 10 junction bases. Sequencing was carried out using naive CD8+ T cells from blood, with Jurkat cell RNA spiked in. The cell subset or site label, read with the paper, signifies: FACS-sorted CD8+CD4-CCR7+CD45RA+ naive T cells. The CDR3 reads as follows: CASSHPTSGIADTQYF. In nucleotide form, the sequence is TGTGCCAGCAGTCATCCTACTAGCGGGATAGCAGATACGCAGTATTTT.